Listed below are T cell receptor beta chains from one sample, sequenced in a study of blood T cell repertoires in COVID-19. The data were produced by immunoSEQ multiplex PCR, yet TCRdb's version contains in-frame clones alone and is incomplete. The sample includes about 350,000 clones, roughly 90% of them seen just once. Material: peripheral blood. The receptors were gathered from a woman aged 60 to 75 with COVID-19, enrolled during active disease. The CDR3 runs from the conserved cysteine through the conserved F or W. A D gene is named only where the DNA matches it firmly. Size is omitted from some rows. Given values are once, few, many or a class for expanded clones.

TRBJ2-1,few,TRBV13,.,CASRPDAGPNEQFF,TGTGCCAGCAGACCCGACGCGGGGCCTAATGAGCAGTTCTTC
TRBJ1-2,.,TRBV19,TRBD1,CASRPDRGGGYTF,TGTGCCAGTAGGCCGGACAGGGGAGGCGGCTACACCTTC
TRBJ1-5,.,TRBV19,TRBD1,CASHRDRANQPQHF,TGTGCCAGTCACCGGGACAGGGCGAATCAGCCCCAGCATTTT
TRBJ2-3,.,TRBV5-6,TRBD1,CASSFPGGRADTQYF,TGTGCCAGCAGCTTTCCAGGGGGCAGGGCAGATACGCAGTATTTT
TRBJ2-7,.,TRBV6-6,TRBD1,CASSGQGQSEQYF,TGTGCCAGCAGCGGACAGGGACAAAGCGAGCAGTACTTC
TRBJ1-3,.,TRBV18,.,CASSPEHPSSGNTIYF,TGTGCCAGCTCACCAGAACACCCTAGCTCTGGAAACACCATATATTTT
TRBJ2-3,.,TRBV5-1,TRBD2,CASSQGRGGATDTQYF,TGCGCCAGCAGCCAAGGACGCGGGGGGGCCACAGATACGCAGTATTTT
TRBJ2-7,.,TRBV21-1,.,CARKTAYEQYF,TGTGCCAGGAAGACAGCCTACGAGCAGTACTTC
TRBJ2-2,.,TRBV4-1,TRBD1,CASSHVPGQGLGTGELFF,TGCGCCAGCAGCCATGTACCGGGACAGGGCCTAGGCACCGGGGAGCTGTTTTTT
TRBJ1-6,.,TRBV5-4,TRBD1,CASSSRDRYNSPLHF,TGTGCCAGCAGCTCCCGGGACAGGTATAATTCACCCCTCCACTTT
TRBJ1-5,.,TRBV20-1,.,CSASFSGATYQPQHF,TGCAGTGCTAGTTTCTCAGGGGCCACCTATCAGCCCCAGCATTTT
TRBJ2-7,.,TRBV7-9,TRBD1,CASLSGQGIYEQYF,TGTGCCAGCTTGTCGGGACAGGGGATCTACGAGCAGTACTTC
TRBJ1-2,.,TRBV18,TRBD1,CASSPGQGGSYGYTF,TGTGCCAGCTCACCTGGACAGGGAGGGAGCTATGGCTACACCTTC
TRBJ2-7,.,TRBV5-1,TRBD2,CASSLSPGLAGYEQYF,TGCGCCAGCAGCTTGTCACCGGGACTAGCGGGTTACGAGCAGTACTTC
TRBJ1-3,once,TRBV5-1,.,CASSSGTAGNTIYF,TGCGCCAGCAGCAGCGGGACGGCTGGAAACACCATATATTTT
TRBJ1-6,few,TRBV5-5,TRBD1,CASRLDPGQGTLHF,TGTGCCAGCAGACTGGACCCGGGACAGGGCACCCTCCACTTT
TRBJ1-2,.,TRBV9,.,CASSVDAVRSYGYTF,TGTGCCAGCAGCGTAGATGCAGTTAGGAGCTATGGCTACACCTTC
TRBJ2-7,.,TRBV3-1/TRBV3-2,.,CASSYSYEQYF,TGTGCCAGCAGCTACTCCTACGAGCAGTACTTC
TRBJ1-3,.,TRBV9,.,CASSVAPRLGNTIYF,TGTGCCAGCAGCGTAGCTCCAAGACTCGGAAACACCATATATTTT
TRBJ2-7,.,TRBV30,.,CAWSILEPILLHEQYF,TGTGCCTGGAGCATACTAGAACCCATCCTCCTCCACGAGCAGTACTTC
TRBJ2-1,.,TRBV20-1,TRBD2,CSASKVAGGIYNEQFF,TGCAGTGCTAGTAAGGTTGCGGGGGGAATCTACAATGAGCAGTTCTTC
TRBJ1-5,once,TRBV7-8,TRBD1,CASSWSRDRIQPQHF,TGTGCCAGCAGCTGGTCCCGGGACAGGATTCAGCCCCAGCATTTT
TRBJ1-3,few,TRBV4-1,.,CASSQEGQGRNTIYF,TGCGCCAGCAGCCAAGAAGGGCAGGGAAGAAACACCATATATTTT
TRBJ2-7,.,TRBV28,.,CASSFFGGTAAYEQYF,TGTGCCAGCAGTTTTTTTGGAGGGACGGCAGCCTACGAGCAGTACTTC
TRBJ2-7,once,TRBV19,.,CASGNDSPSGEQYF,TGTGCCAGTGGTAACGACTCCCCCTCCGGGGAGCAGTACTTC
TRBJ1-6,.,TRBV13,TRBD1,CASSLRGQTTHF,TGTGCCAGCAGCTTAAGGGGACAGACTACCCACTTT
TRBJ1-3,.,TRBV14,.,CASSQQGSGNTIYF,TGTGCCAGCAGCCAGCAGGGCTCTGGAAACACCATATATTTT
TRBJ2-7,.,TRBV7-6,TRBD1,CASSAPRDSSGYEQYF,TGTGCCAGCAGCGCCCCCCGGGACAGCTCGGGGTACGAGCAGTACTTC
TRBJ1-2,.,TRBV18,.,CASSPGTGGGYTF,TGTGCCAGCTCACCAGGTACAGGCGGCGGCTACACCTTC
TRBJ1-3,.,TRBV5-1,.,CASSGGSSGNTIYF,TGCGCCAGCAGTGGAGGGAGCTCTGGAAACACCATATATTTT
TRBJ2-1,.,TRBV7-3,.,CASSSGDFNEQFF,TGTGCCAGCAGCTCCGGGGATTTCAATGAGCAGTTCTTC
TRBJ1-3,once,TRBV29-1,.,CSVDIRGGNTIYF,TGCAGCGTTGATATTCGGGGGGGAAACACCATATATTTT
TRBJ1-4,.,TRBV5-6,TRBD1,CASSHRGRGRTTNEKLFF,TGTGCCAGCAGCCATCGGGGCAGGGGGCGAACAACTAATGAAAAACTGTTTTTT
TRBJ2-2,once,TRBV2,.,CASRVGAVTGELFF,TGTGCCAGCAGGGTAGGGGCGGTCACCGGGGAGCTGTTTTTT
TRBJ1-4,.,TRBV19,TRBD1,CASTDRGRSEKLFF,TGTGCCAGTACCGACAGGGGGCGAAGTGAAAAACTGTTTTTT
TRBJ1-2,.,TRBV7-9,TRBD1,CASSLSTGGHGYTF,TGTGCCAGCAGCTTAAGTACAGGGGGGCATGGCTACACCTTC
TRBJ1-2,.,TRBV5-1,.,CASSLAQRNPYGYTF,TGCGCCAGCAGCTTGGCACAGAGAAACCCCTATGGCTACACCTTC
TRBJ1-2,.,TRBV28,.,CASSSGGFNYGYTF,TGTGCCAGCAGTTCCGGGGGATTTAACTATGGCTACACCTTC
TRBJ2-5,.,TRBV9,TRBD2,CASSVAPLGSSGLQETQYF,TGTGCCAGCAGCGTAGCTCCGCTGGGGTCTAGCGGCCTCCAAGAGACCCAGTACTTC
TRBJ1-5,.,TRBV5-1,.,CASSRRGGNQPQHF,TGCGCCAGCAGCCGTAGGGGCGGCAATCAGCCCCAGCATTTT
TRBJ2-7,.,TRBV11-2,TRBD1,CASSLSIVQGTYEQYF,TGTGCCAGCAGCTTATCGATAGTACAGGGGACCTACGAGCAGTACTTC
TRBJ2-1,once,TRBV18,.,CASSPPSQDFPYNEQFF,TGTGCCAGCTCACCACCGTCCCAGGACTTCCCCTACAATGAGCAGTTCTTC
TRBJ1-1,.,TRBV7-3,.,CASAQGLNTEAFF,TGTGCCAGCGCCCAGGGGCTGAACACTGAAGCTTTCTTT
TRBJ1-1,.,TRBV12-5,.,CASGATGREAFF,TGTGCTAGTGGCGCCACAGGACGGGAAGCTTTCTTT
TRBJ1-5,.,TRBV18,.,CASSLTDLSNQPQHF,TGTGCCAGCTCACTGACAGATCTTAGCAATCAGCCCCAGCATTTT
TRBJ1-2,.,TRBV6-5,.,CASKAPGSLGYTF,TGTGCCAGCAAGGCCCCGGGTAGTCTTGGCTACACCTTC
TRBJ1-1,once,TRBV6-5,.,CASSYSGAIQEAFF,TGTGCCAGCAGTTACTCAGGGGCCATCCAAGAAGCTTTCTTT
TRBJ2-6,.,TRBV19,.,CASSMYITGSNSGANVLTF,TGTGCCAGTAGTATGTATATCACAGGAAGTAACTCTGGGGCCAACGTCCTGACTTTC
TRBJ2-2,.,TRBV5-4,TRBD2,CASTEGAGGPGTGELFF,TGTGCCAGCACCGAGGGAGCGGGGGGGCCCGGGACCGGGGAGCTGTTTTTT
TRBJ1-5,.,TRBV6-1,.,CASSDAIGGNQPQHF,TGTGCCAGCAGTGACGCGATAGGGGGCAATCAGCCCCAGCATTTT